This T cell receptor beta chain was sequenced for a study of early T cells in non-severe SARS-CoV-2 infection. Study in general: The study sequenced bulk RNA from unsorted whole blood, with chains unpaired. Study conclusions and caveats: The matching step, a VDJdb search, favored anti-spike CD8 responses and missed private and CD4 specificities.

Separate cDNA molecules each had unique molecular identifiers attached to them. TCRdb passed the 5' RACE reads through MiXCR, listing each CDR3 protein once. The sample has just under 60,000 distinct CDR3 sequences, approximately 9% seen once. The CDR3 has 16 amino acids. Germline V gene data show CDR1 as MNHEY and CDR2 as SVGAGI. Trimming removed 2 bases from V and 5 bases from J, with 16 bases in between. Many counts were recorded for this clonotype. What it binds is not known. Material: whole blood. The rearrangement uses TRBV6-5 and TRBJ2-1; the D is unclear. The sequence was obtained from an adult who was a healthcare worker with PCR-confirmed SARS-CoV-2 infection or an uninfected control (not recorded which). The CDR3 sequence is CASSYLGIQFHNEQFF. The DNA of the CDR3 is TGTGCCAGCAGTTACCTAGGGATCCAATTCCACAATGAGCAGTTCTTC.